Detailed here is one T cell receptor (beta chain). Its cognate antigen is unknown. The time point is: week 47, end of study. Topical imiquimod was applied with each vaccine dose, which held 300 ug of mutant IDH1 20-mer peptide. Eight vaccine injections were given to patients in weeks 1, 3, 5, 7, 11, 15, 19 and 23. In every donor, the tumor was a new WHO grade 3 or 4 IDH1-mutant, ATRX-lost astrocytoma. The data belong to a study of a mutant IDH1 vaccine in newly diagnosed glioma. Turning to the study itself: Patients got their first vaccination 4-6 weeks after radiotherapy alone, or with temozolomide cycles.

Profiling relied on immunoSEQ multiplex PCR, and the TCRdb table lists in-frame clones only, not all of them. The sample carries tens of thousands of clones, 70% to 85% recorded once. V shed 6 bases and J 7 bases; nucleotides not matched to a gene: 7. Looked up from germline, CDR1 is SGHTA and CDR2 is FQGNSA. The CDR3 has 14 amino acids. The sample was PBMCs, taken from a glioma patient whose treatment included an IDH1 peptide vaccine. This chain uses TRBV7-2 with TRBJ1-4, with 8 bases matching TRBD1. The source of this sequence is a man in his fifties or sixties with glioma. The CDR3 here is CASRKTGVGEKLFF. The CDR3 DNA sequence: TGTGCCAGCAGGAAGACAGGGGTGGGTGAAAAACTGTTTTTT.